This section outlines one T cell receptor (beta chain) sequence together with its context. There is no known antigen for this receptor. Base qualities are missing; no much larger clone stands one base away. This sample was taken from a study of blood T cell repertoires in COVID-19 (dated by TCRdb to 2018 to 2021). Regarding the complete study: Collaborator samples came from the United States, Italy and Spain and covered acute and convalescent phases of COVID-19. The material from the prospective study consisted of cDNA or gDNA derived from T cells, B-cell-depleted T cells, or PBMCs. Subjects who had been exposed to COVID-19, were actively infected with it, or had recovered from it provided the deeply sampled blood TCRbeta repertoires that made up the dataset. A freely available public database, intended as a resource for researchers studying the immune response to SARS-CoV-2, is where the repertoires were released. The samples were drawn from the first 160 participants of the ongoing ImmuneRACE study and from 1,254 subjects provided by 6 global collaborators. The sample metadata nearly always contained a de-identified subject ID, COVID-19 status, age in years and sex. HLA class I and class II types, where available, came from metadata supplied by the sample provider rather than from assay-based typing. The study at large found these results: The quantity of clinical and demographic metadata differed by source and by participant and was supplied without curation.

Whole blood was collected in K2EDTA tubes by collaborating institutions according to the institutions' own protocols. Collaborator samples were shipped for TCRbeta analysis as frozen whole blood, isolated PBMCs, or DNA extracted from either sample type. TCRbeta CDR3 regions were amplified from genomic DNA by means of the immunoSEQ Assay, a bias-controlled multiplex PCR. The original methods were these. The number of nucleated cells in each sample was estimated from the amplification of reference gene primers within the assay. Sequence reads were collapsed and filtered to measure the absolute abundance of every unique TCRbeta CDR3 rearrangement. For each sample, productive Simpson clonality was calculated by taking the square root of Simpson's diversity index across productive rearrangements. TCRdb took this table from immuneACCESS and kept in-frame rearrangements with V and J called. Such tables lack part of the clones; where checked against another copy, unresolved V genes explain under half of the gap, and the rest is unexplained. V and J calls and clone size follow that table, whereas D and trimming were derived from the DNA. Recorded for this sample are approximately 52,000 clones; 80% to 90% of them occurred a single time. Approximately 12% of the sample is taken by the ten largest.

This TCR came from a woman older than 75 with acute or convalescent COVID-19. The sample taken for sequencing was peripheral blood.

The CDR3 reads as follows: CASRRGQGNQETQYF. The DNA sequence reads TGTGCCAGCAGAAGGGGACAGGGAAACCAAGAGACCCAGTACTTC. This chain is built from TRBV6-6 and TRBJ2-5; a stretch of 9 junction bases matches TRBD1. The CDR3 has 15 amino acids, counting the end cysteine and phenylalanine. The only DNA kept is the CDR3, 45 bases in frame from the first base. Per the germline V gene (reference sequence), MNHNY is the CDR1 and SVGAGI is the CDR2. V ends up 6 bases short and J 0 bases short, with an unmatched junction base count of 5.